The 13 T cell receptor beta chains presented below share a single source sample, sequenced in a study of blood T cell repertoires in COVID-19. Method: immunoSEQ multiplex PCR; TCRdb's copy keeps in-frame clones and lacks some. The sample contains 150,000 to 190,000 clones, 84% of which appear only once. Source material: PBMCs or T cells enriched from blood (not recorded which). These receptor sequences come from a man aged 45 to 65 who had recovered from COVID-19.

The chain has TRBV9 and TRBJ2-2; D is possibly TRBD1 (5 bases). Trimming removed 4 bases from V and 0 bases from J, with 13 bases in between. The CDR3 consists of 16 residues. Germline V CDR1 and CDR2: SGDLS, YYNGEE. The CDR3 sequence is CASSPAPTANTGELFF. In nucleotides, the CDR3 is TGTGCCAGCAGCCCCGCCCCGACAGCGAACACCGGGGAGCTGTTTTTT.

The J gene is TRBJ2-2, the V gene TRBV7-3; D gene ambiguous. The CDR3 covers 12 residues. V was pared by 4 bases and J by 6 bases, with 6 bases between. Germline V CDR1 and CDR2: SGHTA, FQGTGA. The CDR3 DNA follows: TGTGCCAGCAGCTCCTCCGCCGGGGAGCTGTTTTTT. As protein: CASSSSAGELFF.

The chain has TRBV27 and TRBJ1-1; 7 nucleotides agree with TRBD1. With V trimmed by 6 bases and J by 1 base, 5 bases remained unmatched. From germline, CDR1 is MNHEY and CDR2 SMNVEV (reference sequence). The CDR3 is 14 amino acids. Here the CDR3 DNA reads TGTGCCAGCAGATTACAGGGGAGGAACACTGAAGCTTTCTTT. This translates into CASRLQGRNTEAFF.

CDR3 nucleotides: TGCAGTGCTGGGATCACGGGGGGCTACACCTTC. Translated, it gives CSAGITGGYTF. The V call is TRBV20-1, the J call TRBJ1-2; D is uncertain. Germline V gives CDR1 DFQATT, CDR2 SNEGSKA (reference sequence). The V and J ends lost 5 bases and 8 bases respectively, with 12 bases between them. This CDR3 has 11 amino acids.

The chain recombines TRBV11-2 with TRBJ2-1; 8 positions match TRBD2. This CDR3 is built from 14 residues. Germline lookup yields CDR1 SGHAT and CDR2 FQNNGV. Germline trimming cut 2 bases from V and 10 bases from J; bases unmatched to any gene: 7. The CDR3 protein is CASSLSSGRWEQFF. The CDR3, as DNA: TGTGCCAGCAGCTTATCTAGCGGGCGGTGGGAGCAGTTCTTC.

This clone was seen just once. CDR3 residues: CASSQDSSGAGINTEAFF. In nucleotides, the CDR3 is TGCGCCAGCAGCCAAGACTCTTCGGGCGCGGGGATTAACACTGAAGCTTTCTTT. The chain joins TRBV4-3 to TRBJ1-1; no firm D call. Germline CDR1 LGHNA, CDR2 YSLEER. V was clipped by 0 bases and J by 2 bases, with 19 bases between them. The length of the CDR3 is 18 residues.

This clone was recorded only once. V is TRBV6-5 and J is TRBJ1-6, with 7 bases aligning to TRBD1. Losses at the gene ends were 7 bases for V and 7 bases for J; bases not matched to a gene: 10. The CDR3 spans 15 residues. CDR1 is MNHEY and CDR2 is SVGAGI in the germline V gene. In nucleotides, the CDR3 is TGTGCCAGCACCCGATCAGGGGGGATCAATTCACCCCTCCACTTT. Amino acid sequence: CASTRSGGINSPLHF.

This sequence joins TRBV5-5 and TRBJ2-1; TRBD1 matches 10 bases. This CDR3 comprises 16 residues. Trimming cost V 5 bases and J 2 bases; bases outside gene matches: 7. Germline values: CDR1 SGHKS, CDR2 YYEKEE (reference sequence). The CDR3 DNA is TGTGCCAGCAGATCCCCCGGGACAGGGGCCTACAATGAGCAGTTCTTC. This gives the protein CASRSPGTGAYNEQFF.

This sequence joins TRBV9 and TRBJ1-2; 10 bases are shared with TRBD1. The CDR3 runs to 13 residues. J gave up 6 bases and V 3 bases, and 2 bases lay outside the gene matches. Germline CDR1 is SGDLS and CDR2 is YYNGEE. The CDR3 DNA sequence: TGTGCCAGCAGCGCCGACAGGGGGCATGGCTACACCTTC. Its translation: CASSADRGHGYTF.

The chain recombines TRBV4-1 with TRBJ1-1; 7 positions match TRBD1. The germline gives CDR1 MGHRA, CDR2 YSYEKL. Unmatched junction bases numbered 4, after V lost 6 bases and J lost 0 bases. The CDR3 is 14 residues long. The CDR3 protein is CASRAGTVNTEAFF. The DNA of the CDR3 is TGCGCCAGCAGAGCCGGGACAGTGAACACTGAAGCTTTCTTT.

The chain carries TRBV5-1 and TRBJ2-3; D unclear. Deletions cut 4 bases from V and 2 bases from J, with 8 bases between. This CDR3 spans 13 amino acids. Germline lookup yields CDR1 SGHRS and CDR2 YFSETQ. CDR3 coding DNA: TGCGCCAGCAGCCCAGCGCCCACAGATACGCAGTATTTT. This sequence encodes CASSPAPTDTQYF. The variable domain in full, completed from reference TRBV5-1 and TRBJ2-3, reads KAGVTQTPRYLIKTRGQQVTLSCSPISGHRSVSWYQQTPGQGLQFLFEYFSETQRNKGNFPGRFSGRQFSNSRSEMNVSTLELGDSALYLCASSPAPTDTQYFGPGTRLTVL.

The chain recombines TRBV6-5 with TRBJ1-1, with D maybe TRBD1 (6 bases). The V gene lost 6 bases and the J gene lost 1 base, with 9 bases spanning the gap. Germline assignment: CDR1 MNHEY and CDR2 SVGAGI. This CDR3 region has 13 residues. CDR3 nucleotides: TGTGCCAGCAGACAGGGAAGGAACACTGAAGCTTTCTTT. It encodes CASRQGRNTEAFF.

This sequence joins TRBV7-9 and TRBJ1-4; TRBD1 matches at 7 bases. The junction had 10 bases not matched to a gene; V was cut back by 3 bases and J by 0 bases. The CDR3 spans 18 residues. Germline values: CDR1 SEHNR, CDR2 FQNEAQ (reference sequence). CDR3 DNA: TGTGCCAGCAGCTTCTGGACAGGTGTATTTGCAACTAATGAAAAACTGTTTTTT. The encoded protein is CASSFWTGVFATNEKLFF.